The clone carrying this TCR beta chain was detected many times. This sample is drawn from a study of regulatory T cells in long-lasting Graves disease. Regarding time point: newly diagnosed GD, antithyroid drugs for less than 3 months. Preparation of the TCR library used RNA extracted from PBMCs. Library construction for TCR beta used iRepertoire HTBI primers and Arm-PCR of CDR3 regions. A single record per CDR3 protein comes from TCRdb applying MiXCR to the multiplex PCR reads. The repertoire holds 390,000 or so distinct CDR3 sequences, around 11% seen once, with approximately 20% in the top ten. These data also formed part of another study, on T cells in Graves' hyperthyroidism and ophthalmopathy.

Sequencing was performed on peripheral blood mononuclear cells (PBMCs), taken at new diagnosis, from a patient treated with antithyroid drugs. The TCR was taken from a woman aged 18-30 years with Graves disease.

The chain's CDR3 is CASSPRTYRETGELFF. In DNA form, the CDR3 reads TGCGCCAGCAGTCCGAGAACTTACAGGGAGACCGGGGAGCTGTTTTTT. This chain connects TRBV4-1 to TRBJ2-2; D may be TRBD1 (6 bases). Per germline, CDR1 MGHRA and CDR2 YSYEKL. This CDR3 spans 16 amino acids. V dropped 6 bases and J dropped 5 bases, with 19 bases sitting between them.